Detailed here is one T cell receptor beta chain. Seattle participants joined during active infection and were tracked over time. The authors' processing: Reference gene primer amplification in the assay estimated nucleated cell counts. Produced via immunoSEQ multiplex PCR; TCRdb's table is partial and in-frame only. V and J calls and clone size follow that table, whereas D and trimming were derived from the DNA. Among about 47,000 clones listed, 81% were seen once. The data were taken from a study of blood T cell repertoires in COVID-19. As for the study in general: Samples of COVID-19 (acute and convalescent) were obtained from the United States, Italy and Spain.

The sample taken for sequencing was peripheral blood. The sequence was obtained from an elderly woman with COVID-19, enrolled during active disease.

The CDR3 DNA reads TGTGCCAGCAGACCAACAGGGTCGCACTATGGCTACACCTTC. This translates into CASRPTGSHYGYTF. The rearrangement joins TRBV7-2 to TRBJ1-2; maybe TRBD1 (6 bases). V lost 6 bases to trimming and J lost 3 bases, with 14 bases between them. The CDR3 has 14 residues. The germline V gene has CDR1 SGHTA and CDR2 FQGNSA.